The clone carrying this TCR beta chain was counted between two and nine times. Methods used by the authors: Reference gene primers were amplified, and this amplification served to estimate nucleated cell counts. Data came from immunoSEQ multiplex PCR; TCRdb stores just in-frame clones and leaves some out. D and trimming come from the DNA, and the V and J calls and clone size come from that table. The sample contains tens of thousands of clones, roughly four fifths of which appear only once. The data stem from a study of blood T cell repertoires in COVID-19. Study-wide context: Donors in the United States, Italy and Spain gave samples during acute or convalescent COVID-19. Sample material is recorded as cDNA or gDNA derived from T cells, B-cell-depleted T cells, or PBMCs.

V lost 3 bases and J 2 bases, leaving 8 bases between the germline ends. There are 13 residues in the CDR3. The genes are TRBV12-3 or TRBV12-4 and TRBJ2-7; D is ambiguous. This clonotype originated in a human donor in a cohort sampled during active COVID-19. Sequencing was done on a sample of peripheral blood. The CDR3 here is CASSFPQAYEQYF. In DNA, the CDR3 is TGTGCCAGCAGTTTCCCCCAGGCCTACGAGCAGTACTTC.